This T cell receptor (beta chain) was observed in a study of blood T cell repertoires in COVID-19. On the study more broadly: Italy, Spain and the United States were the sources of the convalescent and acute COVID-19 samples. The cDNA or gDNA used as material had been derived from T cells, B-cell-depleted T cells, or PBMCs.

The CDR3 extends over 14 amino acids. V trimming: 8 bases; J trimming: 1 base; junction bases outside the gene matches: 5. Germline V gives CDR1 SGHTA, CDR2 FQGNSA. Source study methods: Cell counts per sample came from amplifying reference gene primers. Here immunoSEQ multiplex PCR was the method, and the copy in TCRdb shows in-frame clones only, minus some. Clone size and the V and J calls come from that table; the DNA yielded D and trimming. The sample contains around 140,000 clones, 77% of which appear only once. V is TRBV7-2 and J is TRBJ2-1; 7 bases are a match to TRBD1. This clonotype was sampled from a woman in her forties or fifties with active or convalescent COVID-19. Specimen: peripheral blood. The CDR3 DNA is TGTGCCAGCGACGACAGGGAGTCCTACAATGAGCAGTTCTTC. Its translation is CASDDRESYNEQFF.